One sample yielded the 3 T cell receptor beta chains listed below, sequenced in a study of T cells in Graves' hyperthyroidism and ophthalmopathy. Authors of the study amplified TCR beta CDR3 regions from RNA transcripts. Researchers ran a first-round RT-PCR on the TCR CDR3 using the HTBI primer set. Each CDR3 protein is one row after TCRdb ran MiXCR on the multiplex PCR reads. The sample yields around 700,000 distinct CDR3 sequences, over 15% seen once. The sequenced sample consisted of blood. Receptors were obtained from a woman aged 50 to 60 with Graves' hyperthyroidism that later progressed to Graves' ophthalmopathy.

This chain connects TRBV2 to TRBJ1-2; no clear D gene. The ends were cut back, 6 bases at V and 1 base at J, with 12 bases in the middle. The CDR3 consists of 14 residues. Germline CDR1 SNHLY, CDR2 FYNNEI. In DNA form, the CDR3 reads TGTGCCAGCAGCCCCGGGGAAAGTAACTATGGCTACACCTTC. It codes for CASSPGESNYGYTF.

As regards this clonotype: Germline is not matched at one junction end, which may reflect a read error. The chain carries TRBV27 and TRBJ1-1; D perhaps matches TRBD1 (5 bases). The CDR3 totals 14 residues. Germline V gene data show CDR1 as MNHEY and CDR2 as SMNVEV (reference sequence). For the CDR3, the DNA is TGTGCCAGCAGTTCCTTAAATCTGGGGACTGAAACTTTCTTT. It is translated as CASSSLNLGTETFF.

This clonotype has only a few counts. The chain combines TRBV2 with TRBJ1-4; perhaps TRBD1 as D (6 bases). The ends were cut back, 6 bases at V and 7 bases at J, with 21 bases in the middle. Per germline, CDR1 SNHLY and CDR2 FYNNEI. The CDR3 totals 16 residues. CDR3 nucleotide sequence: TGTGCCAGCAGGGGGGACATGGTGATGTTCGGTGAAAAACTGTTTTTT. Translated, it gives CASRGDMVMFGEKLFF.